Described below is a single TCR beta chain sequence and its context. MiXCR, run by TCRdb on the 5' RACE reads, gives a single entry per CDR3 protein. The sample holds 77,000 or so distinct CDR3 sequences, 15% to 20% seen once. The data derive from a study of spatial heterogeneity in lung cancer. Time point of the sample: sample taken at primary tumor resection. Unsorted samples of tumor, nontumor lung or frozen PBMC had their whole RNA sequenced. V lost 6 bases and J 1 base, leaving 21 bases between the germline ends. This CDR3 is built from 16 residues. Germline CDR1 and CDR2: DFQATT and SNEGSKA (reference sequence).

This sequence joins TRBV20-1 and TRBJ1-2; D is undetermined. The sequenced sample was PBMCs, obtained at surgery. This receptor was taken from a male donor with early-stage non-small cell lung cancer. Here the CDR3 reads CSAPRSLEDINYGYTF. As DNA, the CDR3 is TGCAGTGCCCCGAGGTCGCTAGAGGATATTAACTATGGCTACACCTTC.